A single sample is the source of the 26 T cell receptor beta chains below, sequenced in a study of blood T cell repertoires in COVID-19. Only in-frame clones appear in the TCRdb table, and some are missing; sequencing was by immunoSEQ multiplex PCR. The data show around 270,000 clones, less than 90% seen once. The sample taken for sequencing was peripheral blood. The receptors shown here come from a man in his 60s with acute or convalescent COVID-19.

In regard to this clone: Additional DNA sequences in this sample encode the identical CDR3. The chain combines TRBV5-1 with TRBJ2-2; TRBD1 matches at 7 bases. The CDR3 sequence is 16 residues long. Germline V gene lookup returns CDR1 SGHRS and CDR2 YFSETQ. After removal of 4 bases from V and 0 bases from J, the junction contained 6 bases not matched to a gene. CDR3 residues: CASSPRTGTNTGELFF. Written as DNA, the CDR3 is TGCGCCAGCAGCCCTCGGACAGGAACGAACACCGGGGAGCTGTTTTTT.

This clone came up once. The chain combines TRBV2 with TRBJ1-1; D possibly corresponds to TRBD1 (6 bases). Trimming stripped 6 bases from V and 6 bases from J, with 20 bases between. CDR1 SNHLY and CDR2 FYNNEI come from the germline V gene. This CDR3 region has 15 residues. CDR3 nucleotide sequence: TGTGCCAGCAGGGGGGTGGTGGACAGTTCTCCTGAAGCTTTCTTT. Its protein is CASRGVVDSSPEAFF.

The CDR3: CASSLIGKTGDEQYF. In DNA, the CDR3 is TGTGCCAGCAGTCTTATCGGGAAGACAGGCGACGAGCAGTACTTC. The rearrangement links TRBV7-3 to TRBJ2-7, with D tentatively TRBD1 (6 bases). V lost 6 bases, J lost 5 bases, and 20 bases lay in between. Germline V gives CDR1 SGHTA, CDR2 FQGTGA. There are 15 residues in the CDR3.

This clone was seen a few times. The rearrangement uses TRBV29-1 and TRBJ2-2; 11 nucleotides agree with TRBD1. V was pared by 6 bases and J by 4 bases, with 7 bases of the junction left unmatched. Germline V gene lookup returns CDR1 SQVTM and CDR2 ANQGSEA. CDR3 length: 15 amino acids. DNA for the CDR3: TGCAGCGTCTTAGGACAGGGGGCCAGCACCGGGGAGCTGTTTTTT. This encodes CSVLGQGASTGELFF.

The chain has TRBV4-2 and TRBJ2-5; D is perhaps TRBD1 (6 bases). V lost 1 base and J 5 bases, leaving 26 bases between the germline ends. CDR1 and CDR2 (germline): LGHNA, YNFKEQ. The CDR3 is 19 residues long. The CDR3: CASSQAQTRTATAGETQYF. For the CDR3, the DNA is TGTGCCAGCAGCCAAGCTCAGACCCGGACAGCCACAGCTGGGGAGACCCAGTACTTC.

The chain has TRBV6-2 or TRBV6-3 and TRBJ1-4; D not certain. V was clipped by 5 bases and J by 11 bases, with 21 bases between them. Germline V gives CDR1 MNHEY, CDR2 SVGEGT. CDR3 size: 15 residues. The CDR3 region is CASSPPRSASGKLFF. CDR3 DNA sequence: TGTGCCAGCAGTCCACCGCGATCGGCGTCCGGGAAACTGTTTTTT.

The chain joins TRBV7-9 to TRBJ2-2; the D is unclear. The germline V gene has CDR1 SEHNR and CDR2 FQNEAQ (reference sequence). The CDR3 extends over 14 amino acids. The germline V and J ends were trimmed by 0 bases and 8 bases, with 10 bases remaining between them. DNA of the CDR3: TGTGCCAGCAGCTTAGCGCGGCTTTCGGGGGAGCTGTTTTTT. The encoded protein is CASSLARLSGELFF.

The chain uses TRBV14 and TRBJ2-6, with D maybe TRBD2 (6 bases). Germline values: CDR1 SGHDN, CDR2 FVKESK. This CDR3 comprises 15 residues. With 3 bases removed from V and 1 base from J, the gap between germline ends came to 7 bases. The chain's CDR3 is CASSQGGSGANVLTF. CDR3 nucleotides: TGTGCCAGCAGCCAGGGGGGTTCTGGGGCCAACGTCCTGACTTTC.

The chain couples TRBV9 to TRBJ2-1; the D gene is possibly TRBD1 (6 bases). CDR3 length: 14 amino acids. V was shortened by 4 bases and J by 4 bases, with 12 bases between the two germline ends. Germline V gene data show CDR1 as SGDLS and CDR2 as YYNGEE. The CDR3 is CASSPSDRYNEQFF. The CDR3 DNA follows: TGTGCCAGCAGCCCCAGCGACAGGTACAATGAGCAGTTCTTC. The complete variable domain, with remaining parts taken from reference TRBV9 and TRBJ2-1, reads DSGVTQTPKHLITATGQRVTLRCSPRSGDLSVYWYQQSLDQGLQFLIQYYNGEERAKGNILERFSAQQFPDLHSELNLSSLELGDSALYFCASSPSDRYNEQFFGPGTRLTVL.

The J gene is TRBJ1-1, the V gene TRBV6-5; TRBD1 matches 7 bases. CDR1 and CDR2 from the germline V gene are MNHEY and SVGAGI. The CDR3 is made up of 12 amino acids. Trimming cost V 10 bases and J 1 base; bases outside gene matches: 3. The CDR3 bases are TGTGCCACCAGACAGGGGAACACTGAAGCTTTCTTT. As protein: CATRQGNTEAFF.

The chain combines TRBV10-3 with TRBJ1-1; TRBD1 might be the D (6 bases). Germline V gene sequence: CDR1 ENHRY, CDR2 SYGVKD. Deletions cut 7 bases from V and 4 bases from J, with 13 bases between. The CDR3 is made up of 13 amino acids. CDR3 sequence reads: CAIKEQGPTEAFF. The CDR3 nucleotides are TGTGCCATCAAAGAACAGGGCCCCACTGAAGCTTTCTTT.

The CDR3 sequence is CASSPSEGETQYF. The CDR3 region has the DNA TGTGCCAGCTCACCATCGGAGGGGGAGACCCAGTACTTC. This chain joins TRBV18 and TRBJ2-5; possible D gene TRBD2, 6 bases. The V end was cut by 2 bases, the J end by 5 bases, with 9 bases between. In germline, CDR1 is KGHSH, CDR2 LQKENI. CDR3 length: 13 residues.

The gene calls are TRBV6-5 and TRBJ2-7; a weak D match, TRBD2 (5 bases). Germline V gene lookup returns CDR1 MNHEY and CDR2 SVGAGI. Deletions cut 0 bases from V and 0 bases from J, with 9 bases between. The CDR3 has 15 amino acids. CDR3 in DNA: TGTGCCAGCAGTTACTCACCGGGAAGCTCCTACGAGCAGTACTTC. As protein: CASSYSPGSSYEQYF.

The chain couples TRBV6-5 to TRBJ1-6; no firm D call. With 0 bases removed from V and 5 bases from J, the gap between germline ends came to 11 bases. The CDR3 spans 16 residues. CDR1 is MNHEY and CDR2 is SVGAGI in the germline V gene. CDR3 nucleotides: TGTGCCAGCAGTTACTCCTCCGGGTTCAATAATTCACCCCTCCACTTT. It yields the protein CASSYSSGFNNSPLHF.

This chain connects TRBV7-6 to TRBJ2-2; 7 positions agree with TRBD2. V lost 4 bases to trimming and J lost 6 bases; unmatched junction nucleotides: 5. The CDR3 runs to 14 residues. Germline V CDR1 and CDR2: SGHVS, FNYEAQ. The CDR3 coding sequence is TGTGCCAGCAGCTCCGGGGGGTTCTCCGGGGAGCTGTTTTTT. As protein: CASSSGGFSGELFF.

V and J are TRBV30 and TRBJ1-2; D gene ambiguous. This CDR3 is built from 12 residues. Looked up from germline, CDR1 is GTSNPN and CDR2 is SVGIG (reference sequence). Trimming took off 8 bases at V and 4 bases at J, with 14 bases between the two ends. CDR3 DNA sequence: TGTGCCCGGCGGGATGGCCGCTATGGCTACACCTTC. Its protein is CARRDGRYGYTF. The complete variable domain, with remaining parts taken from reference TRBV30 and TRBJ1-2, reads SQTIHQWPATLVQPVGSPLSLECTVEGTSNPNLYWYRQAAGRGLQLLFYSVGIGQISSEVPQNLSASRPQDRQFILSSKKLLLSDSGFYLCARRDGRYGYTFGSGTRLTVV.

V gene TRBV11-2 combines with J gene TRBJ2-7; tentative D call: TRBD2 (6 bases). CDR3 size: 16 residues. Trimming removed 5 bases from V and 3 bases from J, with 20 bases in between. CDR1 and CDR2 from the germline V gene are SGHAT and FQNNGV. CDR3 DNA sequence: TGTGCCAGCAGCCCCTTCCAGGGACTTTCTAACTACGAGCAGTACTTC. Encoded protein: CASSPFQGLSNYEQYF.

This rearrangement joins TRBV18 to TRBJ1-2; D call uncertain. V was shortened by 2 bases and J by 6 bases, with 13 bases between the two germline ends. The CDR3 totals 14 residues. Germline V gene sequence: CDR1 KGHSH, CDR2 LQKENI. The CDR3 DNA sequence: TGTGCCAGCTCACCAGGAGGTTCCGGGAATGGCTACACCTTC. It encodes CASSPGGSGNGYTF.

The chain couples TRBV4-1 to TRBJ2-6; TRBD1 is a possible D gene (5 bases). Germline CDR1 MGHRA, CDR2 YSYEKL. The CDR3 has 20 amino acids. V lost 0 bases and J 0 bases, leaving 18 bases between the germline ends. CDR3 residues: CASSQERQPATISGANVLTF. In DNA, the CDR3 is TGCGCCAGCAGCCAAGAACGACAGCCTGCAACTATCTCTGGGGCCAACGTCCTGACTTTC.

The chain employs TRBV10-3 and TRBJ1-2; D remains ambiguous. Germline CDR1 and CDR2: ENHRY and SYGVKD. This CDR3 contains 15 residues. V lost 6 bases and J 2 bases, leaving 16 bases between the germline ends. The CDR3 DNA reads TGTGCCATCAGGCCCGGCGTTACAGAGAACTATGGCTACACCTTC. It yields the protein CAIRPGVTENYGYTF.

V and J are TRBV6-1 and TRBJ2-2, with 10 positions matching TRBD2. The CDR3 is 17 amino acids. Looked up from germline, CDR1 is MNHNS and CDR2 is SASEGT. V lost 4 bases to trimming and J lost 7 bases; unmatched junction nucleotides: 12. DNA for the CDR3: TGTGCCAGCAGTGGAAGGATTAGCGGGGGGCCTAACGGGGAGCTGTTTTTT. This translates into CASSGRISGGPNGELFF.

The chain uses TRBV6-5 and TRBJ2-7; 9 nucleotides match TRBD1. Germline V gene lookup returns CDR1 MNHEY and CDR2 SVGAGI. The CDR3 loop spans 16 amino acids. V gave up 0 bases and J gave up 2 bases; unmatched junction bases: 5. CDR3 in DNA: TGTGCCAGCAGTTACTCGGCCGGGACAGGGCCCTACGAGCAGTACTTC. Translated, it gives CASSYSAGTGPYEQYF.

In its sample, this clone was seen once. The chain links TRBV9 to TRBJ2-2; a possible D gene is TRBD1 (6 bases). Trimming took 7 bases from V and 1 from J, leaving 8 bases between them. The CDR3 covers 13 residues. Looked up from germline, CDR1 is SGDLS and CDR2 is YYNGEE. CDR3 sequence (DNA): TGTGCCAGCCTGGGACAGAACACCGGGGAGCTGTTTTTT. It encodes CASLGQNTGELFF.

The genes are TRBV7-2 and TRBJ2-7, with TRBD2 matching over 10 bases. With V trimmed by 5 bases and J by 6 bases, 10 bases remained unmatched. Germline values: CDR1 SGHTA, CDR2 FQGNSA. This CDR3 has 15 residues. CDR3 protein: CASSAYSGRTVEQYF. The CDR3 nucleotides read TGTGCCAGCAGCGCCTATAGCGGGAGGACTGTCGAGCAGTACTTC.

The rearrangement joins TRBV5-1 to TRBJ2-1, with 7 bases lining up with TRBD2. V dropped 0 bases and J dropped 4; count of bases not matched to a gene: 4. Germline assignment: CDR1 SGHRS and CDR2 YFSETQ. This CDR3 is 15 amino acids long. CDR3 sequence: CASSLGAGWYNEQFF. The CDR3 region has the DNA TGCGCCAGCAGCTTGGGAGCGGGATGGTACAATGAGCAGTTCTTC. Drawing the rest from reference TRBV5-1 and TRBJ2-1, the complete variable domain is KAGVTQTPRYLIKTRGQQVTLSCSPISGHRSVSWYQQTPGQGLQFLFEYFSETQRNKGNFPGRFSGRQFSNSRSEMNVSTLELGDSALYLCASSLGAGWYNEQFFGPGTRLTVL.

The chain is built from TRBV4-2 and TRBJ1-1; 10 bases match TRBD1. The CDR3 sequence is 14 residues long. V lost 4 bases, J lost 1 base, and 0 bases stayed unmatched. The germline gives CDR1 LGHNA, CDR2 YNFKEQ. This chain's CDR3 is CASSRDRGNTEAFF. CDR3 coding DNA: TGTGCCAGCAGCCGGGACAGGGGGAACACTGAAGCTTTCTTT.